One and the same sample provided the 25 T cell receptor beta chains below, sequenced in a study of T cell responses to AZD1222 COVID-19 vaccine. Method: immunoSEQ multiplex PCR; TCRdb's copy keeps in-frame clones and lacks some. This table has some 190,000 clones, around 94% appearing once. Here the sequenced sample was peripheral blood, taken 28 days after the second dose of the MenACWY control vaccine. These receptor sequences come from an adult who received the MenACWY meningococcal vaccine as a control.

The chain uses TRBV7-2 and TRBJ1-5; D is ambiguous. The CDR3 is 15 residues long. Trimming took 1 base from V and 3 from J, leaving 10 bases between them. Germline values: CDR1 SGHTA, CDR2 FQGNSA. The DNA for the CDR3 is TGTGCCAGCAGCTTAGTGACGGCAGACAATCAGCCCCAGCATTTT. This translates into CASSLVTADNQPQHF.

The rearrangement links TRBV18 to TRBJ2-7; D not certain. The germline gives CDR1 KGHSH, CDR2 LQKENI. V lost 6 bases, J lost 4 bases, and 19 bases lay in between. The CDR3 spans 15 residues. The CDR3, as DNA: TGTGCCAGCTCGCAACGTAAGTGGGGAAGATACGAGCAGTACTTC. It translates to CASSQRKWGRYEQYF.

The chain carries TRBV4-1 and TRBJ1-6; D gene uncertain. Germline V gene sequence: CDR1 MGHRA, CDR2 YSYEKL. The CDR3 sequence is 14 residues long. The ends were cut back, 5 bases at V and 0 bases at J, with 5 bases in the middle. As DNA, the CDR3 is TGCGCCAGCAGCGTCAGCTCCTATAATTCACCCCTCCACTTT. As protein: CASSVSSYNSPLHF.

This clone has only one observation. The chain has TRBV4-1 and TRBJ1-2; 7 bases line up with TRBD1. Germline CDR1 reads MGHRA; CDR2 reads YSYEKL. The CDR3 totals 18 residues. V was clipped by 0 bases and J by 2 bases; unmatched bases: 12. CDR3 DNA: TGCGCCAGCAGCCAAGATCCCGAAGCGGACAGGATGAACTATGGCTACACCTTC. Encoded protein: CASSQDPEADRMNYGYTF.

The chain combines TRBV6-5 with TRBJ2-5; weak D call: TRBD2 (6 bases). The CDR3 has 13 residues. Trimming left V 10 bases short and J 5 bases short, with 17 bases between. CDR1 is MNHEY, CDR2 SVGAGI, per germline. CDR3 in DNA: TGTGCCACCAGACGCGGGAAGGGGGAGACCCAGTACTTC. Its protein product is CATRRGKGETQYF.

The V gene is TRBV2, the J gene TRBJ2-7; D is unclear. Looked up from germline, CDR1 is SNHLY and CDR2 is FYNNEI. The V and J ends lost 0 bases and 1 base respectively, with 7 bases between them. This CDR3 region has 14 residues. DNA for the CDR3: TGTGCCAGCAGTGAAGCCGGCGGATCCTACGAGCAGTACTTC. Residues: CASSEAGGSYEQYF.

CDR3 protein: CASSFRTGGNQPQHF. CDR3 nucleotide sequence: TGTGCCAGCAGCTTTCGGACCGGGGGCAATCAGCCCCAGCATTTT. This chain links TRBV5-8 with TRBJ1-5; no clear D. V lost 2 bases to trimming and J lost 2 bases, with 11 bases between them. Per germline, CDR1 SGHTS and CDR2 YDEGEE. The CDR3 is 15 amino acids. The complete variable domain, with remaining parts taken from reference TRBV5-8 and TRBJ1-5, reads EAGVTQSPTHLIKTRGQQATLRCSPISGHTSVYWYQQALGLGLQFLLWYDEGEERNRGNFPPRFSGRQFPNYSSELNVNALELEDSALYLCASSFRTGGNQPQHFGDGTRLSIL.

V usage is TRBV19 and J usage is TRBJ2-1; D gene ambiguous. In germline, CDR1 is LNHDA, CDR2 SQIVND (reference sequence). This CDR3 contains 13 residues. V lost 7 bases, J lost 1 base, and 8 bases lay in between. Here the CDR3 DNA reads TGTGCCAGTAAAGGCATATCCTACAATGAGCAGTTCTTC. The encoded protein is CASKGISYNEQFF.

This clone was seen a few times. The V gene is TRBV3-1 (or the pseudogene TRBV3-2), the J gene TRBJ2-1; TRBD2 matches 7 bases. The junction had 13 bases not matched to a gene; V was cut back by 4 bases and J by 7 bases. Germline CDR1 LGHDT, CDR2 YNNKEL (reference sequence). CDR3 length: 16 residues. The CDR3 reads CASSRPGLAARNEQFF. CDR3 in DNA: TGTGCCAGCAGCCGCCCGGGGCTAGCGGCTAGGAATGAGCAGTTCTTC.

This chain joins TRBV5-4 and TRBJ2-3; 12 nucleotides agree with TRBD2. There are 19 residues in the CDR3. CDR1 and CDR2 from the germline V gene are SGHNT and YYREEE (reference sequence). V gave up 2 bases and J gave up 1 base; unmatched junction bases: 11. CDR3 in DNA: TGTGCCAGCAGCTTAGTTCCTCGACGGACTAGCGGGGGCACAGATACGCAGTATTTT. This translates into CASSLVPRRTSGGTDTQYF. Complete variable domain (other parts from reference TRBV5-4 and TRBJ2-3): ETGVTQSPTHLIKTRGQQVTLRCSSQSGHNTVSWYQQALGQGPQFIFQYYREEENGRGNFPPRFSGLQFPNYSSELNVNALELDDSALYLCASSLVPRRTSGGTDTQYFGPGTRLTVL.

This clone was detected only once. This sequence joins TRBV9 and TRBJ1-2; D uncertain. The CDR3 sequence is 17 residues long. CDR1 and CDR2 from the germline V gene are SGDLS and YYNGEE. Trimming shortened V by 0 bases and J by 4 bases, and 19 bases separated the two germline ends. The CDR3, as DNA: TGTGCCAGCAGCGTAGCTTCCAGCCCCCTCGGAAGCTATGGCTACACCTTC. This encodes CASSVASSPLGSYGYTF.

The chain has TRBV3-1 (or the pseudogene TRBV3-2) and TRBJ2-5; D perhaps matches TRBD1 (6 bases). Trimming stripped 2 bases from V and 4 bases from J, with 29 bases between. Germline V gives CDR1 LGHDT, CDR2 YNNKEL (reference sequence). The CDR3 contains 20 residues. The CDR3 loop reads CASSQRTTGRATRGLETQYF. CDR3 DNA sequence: TGTGCCAGCAGCCAACGAACCACAGGGCGGGCGACCCGAGGGCTAGAGACCCAGTACTTC.

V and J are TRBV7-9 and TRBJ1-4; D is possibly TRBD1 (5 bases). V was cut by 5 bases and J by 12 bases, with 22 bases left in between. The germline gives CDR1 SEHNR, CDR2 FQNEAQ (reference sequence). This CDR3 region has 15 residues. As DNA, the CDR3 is TGTGCCAGCAGCACCCGGCGGGGGGGTGTGCTGGAACTGTTTTTT. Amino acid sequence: CASSTRRGGVLELFF.

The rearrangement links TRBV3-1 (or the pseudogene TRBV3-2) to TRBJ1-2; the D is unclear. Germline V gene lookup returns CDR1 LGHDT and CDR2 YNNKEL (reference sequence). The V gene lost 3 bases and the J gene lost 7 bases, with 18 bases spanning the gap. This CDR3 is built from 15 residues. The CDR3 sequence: CASSQFLSGRSGYTF. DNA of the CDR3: TGTGCCAGCAGCCAGTTCCTCTCCGGGCGAAGTGGCTACACCTTC.

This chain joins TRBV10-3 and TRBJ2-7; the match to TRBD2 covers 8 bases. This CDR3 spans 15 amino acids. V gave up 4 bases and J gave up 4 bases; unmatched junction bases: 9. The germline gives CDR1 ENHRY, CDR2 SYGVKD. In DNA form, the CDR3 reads TGTGCCATCAGTGGGGATGCGGGGGGCATGTACGAGCAGTACTTC. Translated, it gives CAISGDAGGMYEQYF.

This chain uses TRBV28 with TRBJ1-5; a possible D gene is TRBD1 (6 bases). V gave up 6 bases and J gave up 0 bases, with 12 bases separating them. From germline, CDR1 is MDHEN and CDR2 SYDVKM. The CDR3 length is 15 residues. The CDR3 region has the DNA TGTGCCAGCAGGGGGACAAGGAATAGCAATCAGCCCCAGCATTTT. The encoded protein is CASRGTRNSNQPQHF.

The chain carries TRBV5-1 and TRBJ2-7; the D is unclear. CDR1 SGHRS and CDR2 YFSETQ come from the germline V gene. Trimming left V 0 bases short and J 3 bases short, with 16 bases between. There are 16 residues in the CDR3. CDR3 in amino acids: CASSLDPDRTDYEQYF. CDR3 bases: TGCGCCAGCAGCTTGGACCCCGACCGGACGGACTACGAGCAGTACTTC.

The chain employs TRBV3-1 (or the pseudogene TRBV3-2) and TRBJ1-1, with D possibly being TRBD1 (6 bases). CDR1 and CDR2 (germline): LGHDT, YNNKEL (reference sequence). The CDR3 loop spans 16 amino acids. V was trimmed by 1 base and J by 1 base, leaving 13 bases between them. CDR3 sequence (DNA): TGTGCCAGCAGCCAAGGTGTGGGGGCCCCGAACACTGAAGCTTTCTTT. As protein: CASSQGVGAPNTEAFF.

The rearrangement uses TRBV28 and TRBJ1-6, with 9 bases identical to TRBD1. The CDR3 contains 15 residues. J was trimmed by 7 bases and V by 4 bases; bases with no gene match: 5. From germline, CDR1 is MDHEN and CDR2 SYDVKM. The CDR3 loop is CASSSGQGDNSPLHF. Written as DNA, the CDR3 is TGTGCCAGCAGTTCGGGACAGGGTGACAATTCACCCCTCCACTTT.

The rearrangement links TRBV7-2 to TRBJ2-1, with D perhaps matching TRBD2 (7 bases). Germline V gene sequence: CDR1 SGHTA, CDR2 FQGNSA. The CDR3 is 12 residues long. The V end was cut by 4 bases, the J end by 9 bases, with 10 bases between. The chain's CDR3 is CASSWEGGEQFF. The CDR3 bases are TGTGCCAGCAGCTGGGAGGGGGGTGAGCAGTTCTTC.

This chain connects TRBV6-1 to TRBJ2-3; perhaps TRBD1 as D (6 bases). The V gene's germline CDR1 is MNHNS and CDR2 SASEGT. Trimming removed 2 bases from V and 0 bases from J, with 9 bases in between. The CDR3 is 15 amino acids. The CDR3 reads CASSETGLSTDTQYF. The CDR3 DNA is TGTGCCAGCAGTGAAACAGGGCTTAGCACAGATACGCAGTATTTT.

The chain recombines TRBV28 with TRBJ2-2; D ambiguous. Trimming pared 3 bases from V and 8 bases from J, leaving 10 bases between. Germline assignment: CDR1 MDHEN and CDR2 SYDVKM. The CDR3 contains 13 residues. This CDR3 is CASSLTQPGELFF. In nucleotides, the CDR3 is TGTGCCAGCAGTTTGACCCAACCGGGGGAGCTGTTTTTT.

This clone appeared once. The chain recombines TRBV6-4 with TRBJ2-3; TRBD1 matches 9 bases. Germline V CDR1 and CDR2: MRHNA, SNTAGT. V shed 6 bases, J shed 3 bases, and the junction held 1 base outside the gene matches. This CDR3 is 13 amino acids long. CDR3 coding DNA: TGTGCCAGCAGGGGGACAGGGACAGATACGCAGTATTTT. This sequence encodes CASRGTGTDTQYF.

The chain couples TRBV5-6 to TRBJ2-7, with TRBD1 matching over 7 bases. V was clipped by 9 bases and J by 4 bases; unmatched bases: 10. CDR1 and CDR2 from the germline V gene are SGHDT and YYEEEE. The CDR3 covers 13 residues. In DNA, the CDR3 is TGTGCCACCAGACGACAGGGACGTTACGAGCAGTACTTC. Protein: CATRRQGRYEQYF.

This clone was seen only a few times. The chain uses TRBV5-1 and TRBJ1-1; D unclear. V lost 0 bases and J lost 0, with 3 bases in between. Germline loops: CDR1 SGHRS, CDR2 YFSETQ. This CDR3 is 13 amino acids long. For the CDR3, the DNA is TGCGCCAGCAGCTTGGAGATGAACACTGAAGCTTTCTTT. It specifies CASSLEMNTEAFF.